This TCR beta chain comes out of a study of cytomegalovirus exposure and HLA in healthy donors (dated by TCRdb to the late 2010s). About the full investigation: An earlier analysis of roughly 500 of the donors reported approximately 280 Gb of sequence data and 95 million to 120 million unique TCR beta sequences obtained from about 180 million T cells. An early release that covered some 640 HLA-typed donors contained approximately 300 gigabases of sequencing data and tens of millions of unique TCR sequences. Of the 300 to 450 genotyped donors, approximately 83% fell in the genetic ancestry cluster associated with self-reported Caucasian donors. The study aimed to test whether signatures of past pathogen exposure could be identified by cataloging public T cell receptors. Using immunosequencing, the study profiled T cell repertoires from 666 subjects and related those repertoires to cytomegalovirus serostatus. In addition to the first cohort of 650 to 800 subjects, a separate validation cohort of 120 different subjects was used. High-throughput TCR immunosequencing, statistical association of individual TCRs with disease status, and machine learning were combined to predict cytomegalovirus infection status. To study patterns of TCR occurrence, a later analysis re-analyzed previously published TCR beta repertoires from just over 650 donors and added high-resolution HLA genotyping. Rather than drawing on any new phenotypic data, the later analysis identified candidate immune exposures from TCR beta sequences and the way those sequences occurred across donors. An earlier analysis of roughly 600 of the donors used high-throughput TCR beta sequencing to judge whether each TCR beta V gene segment behaved as functional or pseudogenic. Donor age, sex, ethnicity and CMV serostatus were compiled alongside the repertoire data. Genome-wide SNP genotypes for about 55% of the roughly 670 donors were used in a later genetic analysis, which treated that subset as a discovery cohort. All discovery cohort repertoires had been generated on a single sequencing platform. HLA typing covered class I and class II loci at four-digit resolution. The number of donors typed differed by locus, with 629-630 for A, B, C, DRB1 and DQB1, around 500 for DQA1, 600 to 610 for DPA1, and approximately 470 for DPB1. A few DR-DQ haplotypes were treated as single units for association and clustering because of strong linkage in the cohort. Among 398 genotyped donors of the cohort, an average of approximately 240,000 unique TCR beta nucleotide sequences was sequenced per donor, of which about 18% were non-productive.

The cohort consisted of hundreds of healthy bone marrow donors. At the time of sampling, all cohort members were nominally healthy, though unrecorded immune exposures were likely present. The donor was CMV seropositive and was included in the group of 250 to 300 seropositive cohort members. Every donor gave a peripheral blood sample, and the peripheral blood mononuclear cells from that sample were used for TCR beta sequencing. The Qiagen DNeasy Blood Extraction Kit was used to extract genomic DNA from the blood cell samples. Reading the germline V gene gives CDR1 SGHRS and CDR2 YFSETQ. The V end gives up 4 bases and the J end 3 bases, leaving 7 bases in the junction not matched to a gene. The CDR3 runs 14 residues from the cysteine to the phenylalanine. Left in the record is the CDR3 DNA by itself, 42 bases read in frame from the first base. Details on this clone: Its binding antigen is unknown. Per-base quality was not reported, and no clone a single base away is much larger than it.

Libraries were prepared through the immunoSEQ multiplex PCR assay. A mixture of 60 forward primers for TCR Vbeta segments and 13 reverse primers for TCR Jbeta segments was used in the multiplex PCR. Amplification of the CDR3 region of rearranged TCR beta genes was performed with a multiplex PCR assay on genomic DNA. Amplified TCR beta libraries were sequenced as 87-base-pair reads on the Illumina HiSeq System. The authors' pipeline ran thus. In a later analysis, 70 million to 95 million unique TCR beta chains were counted across the approximately 620 repertoires, and around 11 million of these chains were shared by at least two donors. To remove PCR and sequencing errors, raw reads were error-corrected and collapsed into unique sequences using a nearest-neighbor algorithm that merged closely related sequences. To assign V, D and J gene segments, CDR3 sequences were aligned to IMGT reference sequences. For a sequence to be retained, a match of at least six nucleotides was required to both a V gene segment and a J gene segment. A rearrangement was called productive if the CDR3 had no stop codons and remained in frame with V and J, and every other rearrangement was called non-productive. Following IMGT convention, CDR3 was defined as the stretch from the second conserved V-encoded cysteine to the conserved J-encoded phenylalanine. Sequences without an unambiguous match to a single V gene segment were excluded from the earlier analysis of 450 to 650 of the donors. An earlier analysis of 587 of the donors called V segments functional above 56.7% productive rearrangements and segregating when the between-donor standard deviation exceeded 5%. A statistical classification framework was built for diagnosing cytomegalovirus status from the catalog of TCR beta chain sequences. A later analysis assigned V and J genes by comparing TCR nucleotide sequences with IMGT/GENE-DB human TR gene sequences. In a later analysis, CDR3 sequences and most-parsimonious VDJ recombination scenarios were assigned using the TCRdist pipeline. In a later analysis, every TCR beta chain was defined by the combination of its CDR3 amino acid sequence and its V-gene family, and reads without a unique V-gene family were dropped. To address suspected cross-contamination and a sequencing artifact, a later analysis removed approximately 600 highly shared, low-generation-probability nucleotide sequences. A later analysis calculated a clonal expansion index for each public chain from normalized within-repertoire ranks of inferred template counts. Generation probabilities in a later analysis came from a VDJ recombination model fitted to out-of-frame rearrangements, and those results were checked against IGoR. Hypergeometric tests were used in a later analysis to score TCR-TCR, TCR-HLA and TCR-CMV co-occurrence, with a repertoire-size bias correction applied to the TCR pairs. A later analysis estimated false discovery rates by permuting HLA or CMV assignments 20 times. In a later analysis, co-occurring TCRs were grouped with DBSCAN, and TCRdist sequence similarity was added when clustering was performed within HLA-allele-positive subsets. Repertoires with fewer than 30,000 or more than 120,000 public chains, plus five repertoires with anomalous nucleotide sharing, were excluded from co-occurrence clustering. TCRdb retrieved this table from immuneACCESS and kept in-frame rearrangements only. Not all clones are present; in checked studies, unresolved V genes account for under half, and no reason is known for the remainder. The DNA was the basis for D and trimming; V, J and clone size are from that table. This sample holds 60,000 or so clones; approximately 80% were observed only once. 3% to 4% of the sample is in the top ten clones.

Overall study results and their limits: Assigning TCR associations to individual alleles was difficult when HLA alleles, especially DR and DQ, strongly co-occurred. Across donors, most TCR sequences were observed very rarely, whereas some public TCRs were present in many individuals. It was suggested by the authors that the approach could potentially be generalized to other disease states and immunological phenotypes. A later genetic analysis reported fewer N-insertions in productive TCRs among donors in an Asian-associated ancestry cluster than the roughly 700-donor mean. In an earlier analysis of some 500 of the donors, most TCR beta V segments were observed in productive rearrangements about 87% or about 30% of the time, broadly matching IMGT annotations. In a later analysis, TCR association rates were found to vary across HLA loci, with the most associated TCRs seen for DRB1 alleles and the fewest for HLA-C alleles. A cluster of highly shared sequence variants was judged likely to represent a technical artifact of the sequencing pipeline. A further reported finding was that TCR beta sequences accurately predicted the HLA-A and HLA-B alleles for most subjects in the first cohort. A later analysis found that most CMV-associated TCR beta chains appeared HLA-restricted, with HLA associations seemingly driven largely by CMV exposure. Cytomegalovirus status was reported to be diagnosed by the classifier with high specificity and sensitivity in both the original and validation cohorts. At a false discovery rate of 0.05, a later analysis linked approximately 18,000 TCR beta sequences to specific HLA alleles. A later analysis found that HLA-associated TCR beta chains were more clonally expanded and had lower generation probabilities than equally common non-associated chains. The presence/absence analyses assumed that sequencing depth was roughly uniform across donors, and that assumption may not be true. Linkage disequilibrium might explain the correlated functional status among segregating V segments, but an unknown experimental factor could not be excluded. Because HLA typing was unavailable for some donors at each locus, only the typed subset was used in association tests. An association between a missense DCLRE1C variant and V-gene and J-gene trimming of TCR beta chains was found in a later genetic analysis and replicated in an independent cohort. For the cohort, immune exposure information was limited to CMV serostatus. In the study, some 180 TCR beta chains were listed as associated with cytomegalovirus. In vitro tests confirmed that a few of the cytomegalovirus-associated TCR beta chains recognize cytomegalovirus antigens. Because the 87-base-pair reads could not distinguish some IMGT-functional V segments, including TRBV6-2 and TRBV6-3, those segments were excluded. Because counts were too low, seventeen rarely observed V segments, including chromosome 9 orphons, were excluded from the earlier analysis of under 650 of the donors. Several of the top co-occurrence clusters appeared to be linked to parvovirus B19, influenza, CMV and Epstein-Barr virus, according to a later analysis. This cohort had only TCR beta chains sequenced, and the lack of alpha or paired-chain data limited which features could be detected.

The sequenced sample was PBMCs. This sequence originates from a woman in her forties in good health and CMV-seropositive. Here the chain combines TRBV5-1 and TRBJ2-7, and 7 junction bases match TRBD1. The CDR3 loop reads CASSLRQGLYEQYF. The DNA sequence is given as TGCGCCAGCAGCCTACGACAGGGCCTCTACGAGCAGTACTTC.